The source of this T cell receptor beta chain is a study of shared clonotypes between healthy human individuals. Turning to the study itself: A donor's plate count was three for CD4 naive and three for CD4 memory; CD8 naive had two and CD8 memory one.

Note on this clone: Its antigen is not known.

Data came from immunoSEQ multiplex PCR; TCRdb stores just in-frame clones and leaves some out. The sample lists roughly 640,000 clones; 97% were seen once. The CDR3 spans 12 residues. Germline CDR1 and CDR2: MNHEY and SMNVEV (reference sequence). The study's findings and limits: Rarefaction indicated that sorted-subset sequencing remained incomplete although depth was large.

The chain uses TRBV27 and TRBJ1-4; D is perhaps TRBD1 (6 bases). This clonotype was sampled from a woman younger than 45 in good health. The sample comprised naive CD4+ T cells sorted from blood. Subset meaning: CD45RA+ positively selected. CDR3 bases: TGTGCTCTGGGGGGGCCTGGAGAAAAACTGTTTTTT. Translated, it gives CALGGPGEKLFF.